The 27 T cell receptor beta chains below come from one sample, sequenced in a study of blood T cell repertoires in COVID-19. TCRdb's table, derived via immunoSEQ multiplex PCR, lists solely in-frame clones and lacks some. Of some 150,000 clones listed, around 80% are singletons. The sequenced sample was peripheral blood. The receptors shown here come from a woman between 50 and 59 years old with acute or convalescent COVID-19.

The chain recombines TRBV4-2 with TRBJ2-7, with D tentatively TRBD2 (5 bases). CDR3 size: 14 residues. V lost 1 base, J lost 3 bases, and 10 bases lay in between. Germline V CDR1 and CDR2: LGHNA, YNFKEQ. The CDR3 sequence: CASSQAPGIYEQYF. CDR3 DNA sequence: TGTGCCAGCAGCCAAGCTCCCGGGATCTACGAGCAGTACTTC.

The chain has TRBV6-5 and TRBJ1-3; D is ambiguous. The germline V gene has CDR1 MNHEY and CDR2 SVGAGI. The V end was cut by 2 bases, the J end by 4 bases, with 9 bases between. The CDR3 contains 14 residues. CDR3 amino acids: CASSYGETGNTIYF. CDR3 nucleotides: TGTGCCAGCAGTTACGGGGAGACAGGAAACACCATATATTTT.

CDR3 residues: CASSLSIPGGGQETQYF. CDR3 sequence (DNA): TGTGCCAGCAGCTTAAGTATTCCAGGGGGCGGCCAAGAGACCCAGTACTTC. J is TRBJ2-5 and V is TRBV7-6; 8 nucleotides align to TRBD1. CDR1 is SGHVS and CDR2 is FNYEAQ in the germline V gene. J was trimmed by 1 base and V by 2 bases; bases with no gene match: 9. CDR3 length equals 17 residues.

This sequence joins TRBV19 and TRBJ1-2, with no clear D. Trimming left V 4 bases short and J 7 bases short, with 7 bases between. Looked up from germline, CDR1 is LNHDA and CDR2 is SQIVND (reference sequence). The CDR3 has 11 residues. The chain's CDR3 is CASSSVGGYTF. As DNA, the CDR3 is TGTGCCAGTAGTAGTGTCGGTGGCTACACCTTC.

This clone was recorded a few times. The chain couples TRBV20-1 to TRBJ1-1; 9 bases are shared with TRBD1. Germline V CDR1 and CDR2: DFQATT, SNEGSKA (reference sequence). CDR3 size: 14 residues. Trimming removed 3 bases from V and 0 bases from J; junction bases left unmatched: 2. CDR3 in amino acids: CSASDRGLNTEAFF. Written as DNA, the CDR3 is TGCAGTGCTAGTGACAGGGGGTTGAACACTGAAGCTTTCTTT.

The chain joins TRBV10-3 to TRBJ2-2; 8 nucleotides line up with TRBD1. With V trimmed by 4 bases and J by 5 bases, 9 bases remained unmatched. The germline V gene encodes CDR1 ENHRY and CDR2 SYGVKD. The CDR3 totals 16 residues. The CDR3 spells CAISGPGQDLTGELFF. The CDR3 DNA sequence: TGTGCCATCAGTGGACCGGGACAGGATTTAACCGGGGAGCTGTTTTTT.

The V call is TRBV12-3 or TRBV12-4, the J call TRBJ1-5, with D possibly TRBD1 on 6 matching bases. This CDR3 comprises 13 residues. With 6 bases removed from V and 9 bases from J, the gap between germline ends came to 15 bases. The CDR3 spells CASSWTESGPQHF. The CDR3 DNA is TGTGCCAGCAGCTGGACAGAGTCTGGGCCCCAGCATTTT.

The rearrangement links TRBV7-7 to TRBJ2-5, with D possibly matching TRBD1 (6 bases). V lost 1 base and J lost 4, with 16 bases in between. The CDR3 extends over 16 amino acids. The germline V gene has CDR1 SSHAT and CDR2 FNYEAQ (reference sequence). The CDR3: CASSLGRTVSRETQYF. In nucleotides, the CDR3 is TGTGCCAGCAGCTTAGGGAGGACAGTTTCCAGAGAGACCCAGTACTTC.

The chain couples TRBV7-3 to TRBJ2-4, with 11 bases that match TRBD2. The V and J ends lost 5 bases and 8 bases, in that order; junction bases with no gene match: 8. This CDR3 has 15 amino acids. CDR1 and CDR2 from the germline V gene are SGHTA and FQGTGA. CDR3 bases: TGTGCCAGCAGCCCAACTAGCGGGGGAGAATACATTCAGTACTTC. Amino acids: CASSPTSGGEYIQYF.

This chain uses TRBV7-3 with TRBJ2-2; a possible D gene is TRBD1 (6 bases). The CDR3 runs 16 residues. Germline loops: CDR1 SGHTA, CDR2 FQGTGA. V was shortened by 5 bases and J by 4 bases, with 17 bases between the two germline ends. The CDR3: CASSPRQASGTGELFF. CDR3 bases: TGTGCCAGCAGCCCCAGACAGGCTTCGGGCACCGGGGAGCTGTTTTTT.

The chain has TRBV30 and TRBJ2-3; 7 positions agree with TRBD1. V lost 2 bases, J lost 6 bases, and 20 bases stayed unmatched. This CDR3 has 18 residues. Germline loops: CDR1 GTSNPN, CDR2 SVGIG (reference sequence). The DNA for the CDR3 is TGTGCCTGGAGTTCAAGTTCAGGGGGTAGCGCCCGCGGGGATACGCAGTATTTT. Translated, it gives CAWSSSSGGSARGDTQYF.

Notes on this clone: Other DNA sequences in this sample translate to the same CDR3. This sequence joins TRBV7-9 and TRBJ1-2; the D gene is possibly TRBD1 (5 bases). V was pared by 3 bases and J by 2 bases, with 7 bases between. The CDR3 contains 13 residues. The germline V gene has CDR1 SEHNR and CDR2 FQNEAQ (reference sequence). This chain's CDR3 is CASSLGQNYGYTF. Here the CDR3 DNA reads TGTGCCAGCAGCTTGGGGCAGAACTATGGCTACACCTTC.

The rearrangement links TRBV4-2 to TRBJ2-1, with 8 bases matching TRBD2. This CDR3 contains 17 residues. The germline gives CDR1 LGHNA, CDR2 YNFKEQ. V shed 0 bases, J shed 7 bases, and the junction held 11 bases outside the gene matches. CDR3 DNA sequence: TGTGCCAGCAGCCAAGAGGCGGGAGGACGCCGGTTTAATGAGCAGTTCTTC. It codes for CASSQEAGGRRFNEQFF.

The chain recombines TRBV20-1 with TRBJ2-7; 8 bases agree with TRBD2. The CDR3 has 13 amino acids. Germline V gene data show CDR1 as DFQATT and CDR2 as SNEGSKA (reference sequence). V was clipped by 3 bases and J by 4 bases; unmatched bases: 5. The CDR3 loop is CSASKLADYEQYF. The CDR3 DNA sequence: TGCAGTGCTAGTAAACTAGCGGATTACGAGCAGTACTTC.

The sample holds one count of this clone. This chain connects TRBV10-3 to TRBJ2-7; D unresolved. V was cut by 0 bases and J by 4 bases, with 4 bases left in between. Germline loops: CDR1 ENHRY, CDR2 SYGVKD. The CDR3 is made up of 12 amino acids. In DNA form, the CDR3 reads TGTGCCATCAGTGAGTCGAGGTACGAGCAGTACTTC. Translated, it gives CAISESRYEQYF.

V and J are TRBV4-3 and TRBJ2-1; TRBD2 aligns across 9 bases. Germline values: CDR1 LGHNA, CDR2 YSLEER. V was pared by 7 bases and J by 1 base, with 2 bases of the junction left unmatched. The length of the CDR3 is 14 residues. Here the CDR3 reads CASTSGGSYNEQFF. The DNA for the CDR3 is TGCGCCAGCACAAGCGGGGGGTCCTACAATGAGCAGTTCTTC.

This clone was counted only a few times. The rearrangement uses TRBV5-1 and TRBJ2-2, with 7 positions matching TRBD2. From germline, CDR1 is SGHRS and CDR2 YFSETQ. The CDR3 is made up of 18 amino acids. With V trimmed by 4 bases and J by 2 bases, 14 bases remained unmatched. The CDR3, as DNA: TGCGCCAGCAGCCCCCAGCCGGCACTAGCGAGTAACACCGGGGAGCTGTTTTTT. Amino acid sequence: CASSPQPALASNTGELFF. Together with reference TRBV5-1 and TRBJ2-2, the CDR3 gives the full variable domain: KAGVTQTPRYLIKTRGQQVTLSCSPISGHRSVSWYQQTPGQGLQFLFEYFSETQRNKGNFPGRFSGRQFSNSRSEMNVSTLELGDSALYLCASSPQPALASNTGELFFGEGSRLTVL.

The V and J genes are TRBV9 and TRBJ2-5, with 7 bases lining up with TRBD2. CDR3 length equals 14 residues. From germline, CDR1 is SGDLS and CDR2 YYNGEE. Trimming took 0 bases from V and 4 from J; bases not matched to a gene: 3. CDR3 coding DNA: TGTGCCAGCAGCGTAGTGGGGGAGGGAGAGACCCAGTACTTC. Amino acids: CASSVVGEGETQYF.

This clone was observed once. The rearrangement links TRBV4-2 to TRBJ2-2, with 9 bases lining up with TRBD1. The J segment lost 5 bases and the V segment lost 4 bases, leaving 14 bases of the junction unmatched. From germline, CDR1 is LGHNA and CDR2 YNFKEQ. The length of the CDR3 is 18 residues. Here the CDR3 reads CASSPMGPDRGGTGELFF. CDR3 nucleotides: TGTGCCAGCAGCCCCATGGGCCCCGACAGGGGGGGGACCGGGGAGCTGTTTTTT.

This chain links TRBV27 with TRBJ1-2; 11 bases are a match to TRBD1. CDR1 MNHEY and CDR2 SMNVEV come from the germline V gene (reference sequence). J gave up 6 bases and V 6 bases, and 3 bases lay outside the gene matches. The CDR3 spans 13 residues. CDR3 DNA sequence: TGTGCCAGCAGATGGACAGGGGGCGATGGCTACACCTTC. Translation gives CASRWTGGDGYTF.

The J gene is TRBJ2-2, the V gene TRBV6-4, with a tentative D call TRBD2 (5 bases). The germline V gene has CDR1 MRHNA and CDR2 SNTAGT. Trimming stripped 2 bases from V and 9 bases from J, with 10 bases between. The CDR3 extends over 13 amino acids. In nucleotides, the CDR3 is TGTGCCAGCAGTGACCGCGCGGGCCGGGAGCTGTTTTTT. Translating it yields CASSDRAGRELFF.

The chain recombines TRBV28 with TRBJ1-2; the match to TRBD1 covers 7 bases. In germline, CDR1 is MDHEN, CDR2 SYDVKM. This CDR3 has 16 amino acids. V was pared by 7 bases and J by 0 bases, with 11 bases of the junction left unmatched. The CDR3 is CASKSGTAPTNYGYTF. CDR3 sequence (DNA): TGTGCCAGCAAGTCCGGGACAGCACCCACTAACTATGGCTACACCTTC.

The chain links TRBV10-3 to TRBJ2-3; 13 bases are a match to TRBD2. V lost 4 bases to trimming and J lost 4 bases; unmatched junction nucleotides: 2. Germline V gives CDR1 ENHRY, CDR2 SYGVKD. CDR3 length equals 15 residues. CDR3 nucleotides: TGTGCCATCAGTGGGGGACTAGCGGGACCAGATACGCAGTATTTT. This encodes CAISGGLAGPDTQYF.

CDR3 bases: TGTGCCATCAGTGAGTCGACAGGGGCGCGTGGGCAGTATTTT. Residues: CAISESTGARGQYF. The chain has TRBV10-3 and TRBJ2-3; 8 nucleotides agree with TRBD1. With V trimmed by 0 bases and J by 11 bases, 7 bases remained unmatched. The CDR3 sequence is 14 residues long. Germline V gene sequence: CDR1 ENHRY, CDR2 SYGVKD.

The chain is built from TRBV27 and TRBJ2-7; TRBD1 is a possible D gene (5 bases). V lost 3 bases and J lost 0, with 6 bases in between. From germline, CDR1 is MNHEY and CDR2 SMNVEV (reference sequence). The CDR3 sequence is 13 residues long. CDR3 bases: TGTGCCAGCAGTTTCGACAGCTCCTACGAGCAGTACTTC. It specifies CASSFDSSYEQYF.

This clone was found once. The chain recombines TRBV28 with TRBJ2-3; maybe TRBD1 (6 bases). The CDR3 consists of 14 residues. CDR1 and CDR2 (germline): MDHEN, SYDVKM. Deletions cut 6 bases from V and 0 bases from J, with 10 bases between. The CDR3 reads CASSWTESTDTQYF. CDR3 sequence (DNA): TGTGCCAGCAGCTGGACAGAAAGCACAGATACGCAGTATTTT.

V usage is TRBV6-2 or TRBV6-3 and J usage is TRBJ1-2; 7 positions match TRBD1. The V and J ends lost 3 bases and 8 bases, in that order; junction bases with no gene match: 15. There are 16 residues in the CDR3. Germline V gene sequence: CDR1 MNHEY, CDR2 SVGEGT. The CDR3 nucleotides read TGTGCCAGCAGTTATTCACGGGACAGCCTTTCGGGAGGCTACACCTTC. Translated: CASSYSRDSLSGGYTF.